The rows below give T cell receptor beta chains drawn from one sample of a study of beta chain features in type 1 diabetes. Libraries were prepared by immunoSEQ multiplex PCR; TCRdb keeps only in-frame clonotypes and omits some of them. The top ten hold roughly 0.5% of the sample, which has 150,000 to 200,000 clones, over 6% seen once. The sample taken for sequencing was central memory CD4+ T cells from blood. The receptors originated from a man younger than 35 with type 1 diabetes. Each CDR3 is given with its conserved first and last residue. The D gene is left open where the match is weak. Rows may omit the clone size; those that give it use once, few, many or a size class.

CDR3 length,J gene,D gene,clone size,V gene,CDR3 DNA,CDR3 protein
13,TRBJ2-1,NA,NA,TRBV5-1,TGCGCCAGCAGCTTGGCACAGGCCAATGAGCAGTTCTTC,CASSLAQANEQFF
16,TRBJ2-7,TRBD1,NA,TRBV11-2,TGTGCCAGCAGCTTAAACCCGGGACAGGGGGCAAGCGAGCAGTACTTC,CASSLNPGQGASEQYF
16,TRBJ2-3,NA,NA,TRBV5-4,TGTGCCAGCAGCTTGCGAGAAGCGGGCTCGACAGATACGCAGTATTTT,CASSLREAGSTDTQYF
14,TRBJ1-4,TRBD1,NA,TRBV28,TGTGCCAGCAGTAGAGACAGGGGGTGGGTTAGACTGTTTTTT,CASSRDRGWVRLFF
14,TRBJ2-7,TRBD1,NA,TRBV7-2,TGTGCCAGCAGCTTTGACAGGGGACCCTACGAGCAGTACTTC,CASSFDRGPYEQYF
15,TRBJ2-7,NA,few,TRBV13,TGTGCCAGCAGCTTCAACCAGGGATCGAAATACGAGCAGTACTTC,CASSFNQGSKYEQYF
17,TRBJ1-2,TRBD1,few,TRBV28,TGTGCCAGCAGTCCACTCGTACTACGACAGGGGGCTAGGGGCTACACCTTC,CASSPLVLRQGARGYTF
13,TRBJ2-7,NA,few,TRBV29-1,TGCAGCGTTGGCCGGATCGGGGGAAACGAGCAGTACTTC,CSVGRIGGNEQYF
14,TRBJ2-7,NA,NA,TRBV27,TGTGCCAGCAGTCGTCAGGGGAGCTCCTACGAGCAGTACTTC,CASSRQGSSYEQYF
17,TRBJ1-5,TRBD1,NA,TRBV7-2,TGTGCCAGCAGTTCAAACAGGGGACAGGTTTTTTATCAGCCCCAGCATTTT,CASSSNRGQVFYQPQHF
14,TRBJ1-1,NA,few,TRBV5-6,TGTGCCAGCAGCTTGTGGGTAGCTAACACTGAAGCTTTCTTT,CASSLWVANTEAFF
14,TRBJ1-1,NA,few,TRBV19,TGTGCCAGTAGTATCAGGGAAATGGACACTGAAGCTTTCTTT,CASSIREMDTEAFF
15,TRBJ2-7,TRBD2,few,TRBV5-5,TGTGCCAGCAGCCTCGGACTAGCGGGCCCCTACGAGCAGTACTTC,CASSLGLAGPYEQYF
14,TRBJ2-7,NA,NA,TRBV7-2,TGTGCCAGCAGCCAAGCTGCCGCCGCCTACGAGCAGTACTTC,CASSQAAAAYEQYF
14,TRBJ2-5,TRBD1,few,TRBV5-1,TGCGCCAGCAGCTCCGGGACAGGGAGGGAGACCCAGTACTTC,CASSSGTGRETQYF
13,TRBJ2-7,NA,NA,TRBV9,TGTGCCAGCAGCGGATTCGGGGGAGGCGAGCAGTACTTC,CASSGFGGGEQYF
14,TRBJ1-5,NA,NA,TRBV2,TGTGCCAGCAGCTCTAGTTGGGGCGATCAGCCCCAGCATTTT,CASSSSWGDQPQHF
18,TRBJ2-6,NA,many,TRBV2,TGTGCCAGCAGTGGCCCGAGGGGACACGGGGCTGGGGCCAACGTCCTGACTTTC,CASSGPRGHGAGANVLTF